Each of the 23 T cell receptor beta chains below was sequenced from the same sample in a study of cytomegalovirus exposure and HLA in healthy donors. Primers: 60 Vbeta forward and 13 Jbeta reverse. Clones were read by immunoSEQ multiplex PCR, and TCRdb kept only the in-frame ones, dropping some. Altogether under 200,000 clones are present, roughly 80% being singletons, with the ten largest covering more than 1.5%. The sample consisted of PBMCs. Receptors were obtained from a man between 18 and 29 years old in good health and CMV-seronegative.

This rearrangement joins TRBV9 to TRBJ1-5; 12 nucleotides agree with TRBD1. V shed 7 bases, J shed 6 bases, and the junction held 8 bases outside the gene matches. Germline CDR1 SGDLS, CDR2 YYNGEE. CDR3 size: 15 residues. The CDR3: CASSEGTGGIQPQHF. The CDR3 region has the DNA TGTGCCAGCTCCGAGGGGACAGGGGGCATTCAGCCCCAGCATTTT.

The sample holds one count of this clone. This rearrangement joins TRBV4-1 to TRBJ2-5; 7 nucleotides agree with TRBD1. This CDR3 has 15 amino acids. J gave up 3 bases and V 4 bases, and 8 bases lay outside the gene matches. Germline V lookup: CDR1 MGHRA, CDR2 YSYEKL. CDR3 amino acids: CASSLTTQGEETQYF. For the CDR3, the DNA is TGCGCCAGCAGCCTCACAACCCAGGGGGAAGAGACCCAGTACTTC.

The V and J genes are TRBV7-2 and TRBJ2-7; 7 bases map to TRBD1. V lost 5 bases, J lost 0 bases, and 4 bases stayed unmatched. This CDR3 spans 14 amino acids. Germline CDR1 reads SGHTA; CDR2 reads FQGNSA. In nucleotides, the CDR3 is TGTGCCAGCAGCCCGGGACAGAGCTCCTACGAGCAGTACTTC. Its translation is CASSPGQSSYEQYF.

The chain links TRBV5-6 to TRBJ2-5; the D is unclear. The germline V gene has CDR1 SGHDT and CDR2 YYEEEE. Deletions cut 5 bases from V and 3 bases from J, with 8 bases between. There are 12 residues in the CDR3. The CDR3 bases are TGTGCCAGCAGAGAGAATGAAGAGACCCAGTACTTC. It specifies CASRENEETQYF.

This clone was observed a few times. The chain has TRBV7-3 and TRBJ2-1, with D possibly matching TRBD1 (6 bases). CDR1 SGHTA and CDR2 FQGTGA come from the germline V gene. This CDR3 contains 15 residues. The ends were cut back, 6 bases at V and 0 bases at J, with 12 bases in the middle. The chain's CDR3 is CASSKGVSSYNEQFF. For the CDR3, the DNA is TGTGCCAGCAGTAAGGGGGTGAGCTCCTACAATGAGCAGTTCTTC.

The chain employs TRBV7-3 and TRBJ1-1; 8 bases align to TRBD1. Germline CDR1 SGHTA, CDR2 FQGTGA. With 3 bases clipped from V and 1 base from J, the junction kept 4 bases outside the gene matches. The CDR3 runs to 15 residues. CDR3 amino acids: CASSLDRDTNTEAFF. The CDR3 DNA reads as TGTGCCAGCAGCTTGGACAGGGACACGAACACTGAAGCTTTCTTT.

The CDR3 DNA follows: TGTGCCAGCAGTTTATCTTGGCTAGCGTTGGTCTCCGAGCAGTACTTC. Its protein is CASSLSWLALVSEQYF. V is TRBV27 and J is TRBJ2-7, with D possibly being TRBD2 (6 bases). CDR3 size: 16 residues. The germline CDR1 and CDR2 sequences are MNHEY and SMNVEV (reference sequence). Trimming left V 0 bases short and J 6 bases short, with 18 bases between.

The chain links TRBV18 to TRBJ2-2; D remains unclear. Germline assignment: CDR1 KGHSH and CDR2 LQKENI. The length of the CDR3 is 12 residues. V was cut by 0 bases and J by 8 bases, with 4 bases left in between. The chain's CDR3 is CASSPPSGELFF. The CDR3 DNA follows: TGTGCCAGCTCACCACCGTCAGGGGAGCTGTTTTTT.

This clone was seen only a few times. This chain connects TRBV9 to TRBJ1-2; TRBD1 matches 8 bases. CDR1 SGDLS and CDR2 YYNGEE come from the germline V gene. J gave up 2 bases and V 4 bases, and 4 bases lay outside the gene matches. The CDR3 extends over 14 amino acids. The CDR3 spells CASSSTGANYGYTF. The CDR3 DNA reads TGTGCCAGCAGCTCGACAGGGGCCAACTATGGCTACACCTTC.

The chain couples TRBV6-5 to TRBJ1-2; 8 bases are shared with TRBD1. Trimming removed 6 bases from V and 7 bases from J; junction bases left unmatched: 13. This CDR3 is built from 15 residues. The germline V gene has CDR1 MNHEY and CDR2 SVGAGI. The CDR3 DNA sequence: TGTGCCAGCAGGTACACCGGGACAGGAGTGGGTGGCTACACCTTC. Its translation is CASRYTGTGVGGYTF.

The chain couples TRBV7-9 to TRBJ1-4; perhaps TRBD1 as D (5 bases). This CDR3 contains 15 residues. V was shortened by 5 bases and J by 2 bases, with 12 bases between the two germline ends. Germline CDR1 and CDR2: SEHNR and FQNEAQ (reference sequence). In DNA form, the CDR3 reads TGTGCCAGCAGCACAGGTGGGGTCACTAATGAAAAACTGTTTTTT. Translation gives CASSTGGVTNEKLFF.

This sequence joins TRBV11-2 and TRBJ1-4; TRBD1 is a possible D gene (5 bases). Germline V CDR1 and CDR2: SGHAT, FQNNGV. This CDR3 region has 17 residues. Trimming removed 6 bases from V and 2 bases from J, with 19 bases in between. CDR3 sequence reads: CASRIGGGRRTNEKLFF. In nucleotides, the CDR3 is TGTGCCAGCAGAATCGGGGGAGGGAGGAGGACTAATGAAAAACTGTTTTTT.

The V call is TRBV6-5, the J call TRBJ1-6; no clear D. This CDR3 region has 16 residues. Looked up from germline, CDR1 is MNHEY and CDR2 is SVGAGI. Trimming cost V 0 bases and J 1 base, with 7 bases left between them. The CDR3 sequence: CASSYSSGSYNSPLHF. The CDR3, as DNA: TGTGCCAGCAGTTACTCCTCCGGGTCCTATAATTCACCCCTCCACTTT.

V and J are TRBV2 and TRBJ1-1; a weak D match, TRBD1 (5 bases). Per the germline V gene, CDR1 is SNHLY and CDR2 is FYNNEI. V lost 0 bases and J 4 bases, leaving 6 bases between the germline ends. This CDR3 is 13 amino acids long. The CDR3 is CASSEAGGTEAFF. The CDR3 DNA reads TGTGCCAGCAGTGAAGCGGGGGGCACTGAAGCTTTCTTT.

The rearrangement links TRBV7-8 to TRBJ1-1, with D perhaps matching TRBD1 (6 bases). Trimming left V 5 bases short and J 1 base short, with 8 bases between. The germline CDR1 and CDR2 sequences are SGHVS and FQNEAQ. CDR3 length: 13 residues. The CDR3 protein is CASSLQGNTEAFF. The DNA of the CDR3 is TGTGCCAGCAGCCTACAGGGGAACACTGAAGCTTTCTTT.

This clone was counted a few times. The CDR3, as DNA: TGTGCCAGCACCCAGGGGGCCGTTCAGCCCCAGCATTTT. It codes for CASTQGAVQPQHF. The gene calls are TRBV7-9 and TRBJ1-5, with TRBD1 identical over 8 bases. Germline V gene lookup returns CDR1 SEHNR and CDR2 FQNEAQ (reference sequence). The V gene end was trimmed by 7 bases and the J gene end by 6 bases; junction bases not matched to a gene: 5. The CDR3 runs 13 residues. Combining the CDR3 with reference TRBV7-9 and TRBJ1-5 gives the whole variable domain DTGVSQNPRHKITKRGQNVTFRCDPISEHNRLYWYRQTLGQGPEFLTYFQNEAQLEKSRLLSDRFSAERPKGSFSTLEIQRTEQGDSAMYLCASTQGAVQPQHFGDGTRLSIL.

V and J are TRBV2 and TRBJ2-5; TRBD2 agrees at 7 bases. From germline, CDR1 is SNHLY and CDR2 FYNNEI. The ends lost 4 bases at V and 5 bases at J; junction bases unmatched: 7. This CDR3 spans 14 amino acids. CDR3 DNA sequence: TGTGCCAGCAGTGGGGGAGGGAGGGCCGAGACCCAGTACTTC. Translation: CASSGGGRAETQYF.

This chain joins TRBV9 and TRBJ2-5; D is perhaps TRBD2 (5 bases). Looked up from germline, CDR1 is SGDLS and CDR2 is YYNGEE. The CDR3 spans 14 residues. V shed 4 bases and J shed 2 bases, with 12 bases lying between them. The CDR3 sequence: CASSLTPGQETQYF. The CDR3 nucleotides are TGTGCCAGCAGCTTGACCCCGGGACAAGAGACCCAGTACTTC.

CDR3 sequence (DNA): TGTGCCATCAGTGAGTTCAGGGTTAGGGCTGGAAACACCATATATTTT. Encoded protein: CAISEFRVRAGNTIYF. The chain combines TRBV10-3 with TRBJ1-3, with D possibly matching TRBD1 (5 bases). The CDR3 extends over 16 amino acids. Germline V gives CDR1 ENHRY, CDR2 SYGVKD. The ends were cut back, 1 base at V and 2 bases at J, with 12 bases in the middle.

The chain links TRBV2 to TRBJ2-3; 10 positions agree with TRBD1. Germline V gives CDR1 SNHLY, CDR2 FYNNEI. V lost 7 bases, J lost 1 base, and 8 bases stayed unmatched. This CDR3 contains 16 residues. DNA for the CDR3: TGTGCCAGCAACACCGGGACAGGGGTGGGCACAGATACGCAGTATTTT. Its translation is CASNTGTGVGTDTQYF.

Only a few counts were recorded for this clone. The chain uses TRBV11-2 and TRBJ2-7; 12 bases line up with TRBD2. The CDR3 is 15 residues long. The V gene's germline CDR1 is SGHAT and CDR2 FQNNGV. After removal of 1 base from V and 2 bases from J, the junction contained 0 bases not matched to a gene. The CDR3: CASSLGTSGTYEQYF. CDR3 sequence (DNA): TGTGCCAGCAGCTTAGGGACTAGCGGGACCTACGAGCAGTACTTC.

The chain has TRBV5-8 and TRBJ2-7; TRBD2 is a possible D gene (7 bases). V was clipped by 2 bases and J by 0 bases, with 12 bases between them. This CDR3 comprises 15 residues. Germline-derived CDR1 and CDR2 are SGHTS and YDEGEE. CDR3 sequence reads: CASSFRGASSYEQYF. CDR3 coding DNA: TGTGCCAGCAGCTTCCGGGGGGCCAGCTCCTACGAGCAGTACTTC.

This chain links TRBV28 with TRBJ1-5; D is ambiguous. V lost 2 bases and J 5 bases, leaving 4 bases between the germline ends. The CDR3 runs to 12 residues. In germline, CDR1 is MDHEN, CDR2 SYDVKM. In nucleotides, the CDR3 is TGTGCCAGCAGTTTAGTCGATCAGCCCCAGCATTTT. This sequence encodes CASSLVDQPQHF. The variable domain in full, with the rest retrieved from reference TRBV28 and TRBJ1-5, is DVKVTQSSRYLVKRTGEKVFLECVQDMDHENMFWYRQDPGLGLRLIYFSYDVKMKEKGDIPEGYSVSREKKERFSLILESASTNQTSMYLCASSLVDQPQHFGDGTRLSIL.